This T cell receptor (beta chain) was profiled in a study of blood T cell repertoires in COVID-19. Study summary: From the United States, Italy and Spain came samples of acute and convalescent COVID-19.

Germline loops: CDR1 SGHAT, CDR2 FQNNGV. The CDR3 has 16 residues. In the original analysis: Amplification with reference gene primers provided the estimates of nucleated cell counts. Profiled with immunoSEQ multiplex PCR; TCRdb holds only in-frame clones, not every one. That table furnishes V, J and clone size, whereas the DNA furnished D and trimming. The data contain some 300,000 clones, around four fifths of them singletons. Regarding this clone: At one of its ends the junction is not consistent with the germline gene, which may arise from a read error.

The origin of this receptor is a woman aged 45-65 years with active or convalescent COVID-19. J is TRBJ2-1 and V is TRBV11-2, with D perhaps matching TRBD2 (7 bases). Source material: peripheral blood. The CDR3 sequence: CVSSRGGTPSYNEQFF. The CDR3 bases are TGTGTCAGCAGCAGGGGAGGGACACCCTCCTACAATGAGCAGTTCTTC.